The clone carrying this T cell receptor (beta chain) was counted between two and nine times. The antigen is undetermined. The identical CDR3 is also encoded by other nucleotide sequences in the sample. TCRdb's table, derived via immunoSEQ multiplex PCR, lists solely in-frame clones and lacks some. The sample lists some 8,900 clones, about 61% occurring once. This CDR3 is built from 13 residues. The germline V and J ends were trimmed by 4 bases and 5 bases, with 13 bases remaining between them. The germline V gene has CDR1 SGHRS and CDR2 YFSETQ. These data belong to a study of coeliac disease. Study-level points and caveats: Of coeliac lamina propria samples, about 50% of the 18 held published gliadin-specific TRB sequences, versus 1 of 6 controls.

The sample comprised lamina propria lymphocytes from the gut. The J gene is TRBJ2-7, the V gene TRBV5-1; no clear D gene. The TCR comes from a woman aged 55-70 years with celiac disease. CDR3 region: CASSPGLADEQYF. In nucleotides, the CDR3 is TGCGCCAGCAGCCCGGGTCTCGCCGACGAGCAGTACTTC.